This TCR beta chain emerged from a study of cytomegalovirus exposure and HLA in healthy donors. Study information: Early release data held about 92 million unique TCRs from HLA-typed donors.

This CDR3 contains 16 residues. The V gene's germline CDR1 is MNHEY and CDR2 SVGAGI. With 2 bases clipped from V and 6 bases from J, the junction kept 10 bases outside the gene matches. The primer mix had 60 Vbeta and 13 Jbeta primers. Sequencing used immunoSEQ multiplex PCR; TCRdb keeps in-frame clones, though not all of them. The sample holds 140,000 or so clones, almost 85% seen once. General study points: With later analysis, a missense DCLRE1C variant became linked to TCR beta V- and J-gene trimming. Sequencing likely generated an artifact that appeared as a cluster of highly shared sequence variants. Immune exposure information available was restricted to CMV serostatus.

In the case of this clone: Its antigen is unidentified.

This TCR derives from an older woman in good health and CMV-seropositive. The V call is TRBV6-5, the J call TRBJ1-1; TRBD1 aligns across 9 bases. Sequencing used PBMCs. As DNA, the CDR3 is TGTGCCAGCAGTTACATACCGGGACAGGGTAATCCTGAAGCTTTCTTT. Encoded protein: CASSYIPGQGNPEAFF.